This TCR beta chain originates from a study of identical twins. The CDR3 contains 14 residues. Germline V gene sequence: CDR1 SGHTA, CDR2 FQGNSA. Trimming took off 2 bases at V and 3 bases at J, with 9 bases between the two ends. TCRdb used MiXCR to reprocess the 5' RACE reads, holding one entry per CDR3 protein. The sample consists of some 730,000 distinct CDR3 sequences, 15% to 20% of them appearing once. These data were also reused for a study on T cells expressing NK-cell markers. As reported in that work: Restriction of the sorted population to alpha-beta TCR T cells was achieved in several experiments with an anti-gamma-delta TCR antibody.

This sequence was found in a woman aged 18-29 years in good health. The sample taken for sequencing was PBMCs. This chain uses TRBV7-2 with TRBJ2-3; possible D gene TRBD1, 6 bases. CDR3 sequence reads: CASSLHRATDTQYF. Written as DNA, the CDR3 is TGTGCCAGCAGCTTACACAGGGCTACAGATACGCAGTATTTT.